The 26 T cell receptor beta chains in this list originate from one sample, sequenced in a study of shared clonotypes between healthy human individuals. TCRdb keeps only in-frame clones here, not all; method: immunoSEQ multiplex PCR. The sample contains more than 400,000 clones, less than 96% of which appear only once. Material: naive CD4+ T cells sorted from blood. Subset described: CD45RA+ positively selected. The receptors shown here come from a woman aged 25 to 39 in good health.

The chain recombines TRBV7-9 with TRBJ1-2, with unresolved D. This CDR3 is built from 16 residues. Looked up from germline, CDR1 is SEHNR and CDR2 is FQNEAQ (reference sequence). Trimming took 4 bases from V and 7 from J, leaving 22 bases between them. The CDR3 sequence is CASSYAVGERSAGYTF. The CDR3, as DNA: TGTGCCAGCAGCTACGCGGTGGGCGAAAGGTCAGCTGGCTACACCTTC.

The CDR3 reads CASRREWGTEAFF. The CDR3 DNA reads TGTGCCAGCAGAAGAGAATGGGGCACTGAAGCTTTCTTT. This chain joins TRBV6-5 and TRBJ1-1; no reliable D call. The CDR3 has 13 amino acids. V lost 6 bases and J 4 bases, leaving 12 bases between the germline ends. CDR1 and CDR2 (germline): MNHEY, SVGAGI.

About this clone itself: At the DNA level, this CDR3 is encoded by other sequences in the same sample as well. This chain joins TRBV27 and TRBJ2-7; TRBD2 is a possible D gene (6 bases). CDR3 length equals 12 residues. V lost 8 bases, J lost 3 bases, and 11 bases lay in between. Germline CDR1 reads MNHEY; CDR2 reads SMNVEV (reference sequence). The CDR3 loop reads CASGRGYYEQYF. DNA for the CDR3: TGTGCCAGCGGGCGGGGATACTACGAGCAGTACTTC.

The V and J genes are TRBV2 and TRBJ2-5, with 9 bases that match TRBD1. The assigned J gene may be wrong: the sequence end matches TRBJ2-7 better. The CDR3 contains 17 residues. Germline V gene lookup returns CDR1 SNHLY and CDR2 FYNNEI. The CDR3, as DNA: TGTGCCAGCAGTGAATTCCCACAGGGGGCTCAGGTGTACGAGCAGTACTTC. Translated, it gives CASSEFPQGAQVYEQYF.

The chain is built from TRBV4-1 and TRBJ2-5, with 7 positions matching TRBD1. The J call may be wrong; the DNA end is better matched by TRBJ2-7. The CDR3 runs 14 residues. Germline assignment: CDR1 MGHRA and CDR2 YSYEKL. CDR3 region: CASSLTLQGYEQYF. The CDR3 nucleotides read TGCGCCAGCAGCCTTACTCTACAGGGGTACGAGCAGTACTTC.

This clone occurred once. This sequence joins TRBV27 and TRBJ1-5; D unresolved. The CDR3 consists of 16 residues. The V gene's germline CDR1 is MNHEY and CDR2 SMNVEV (reference sequence). With 0 bases removed from V and 3 bases from J, the gap between germline ends came to 12 bases. CDR3 DNA: TGTGCCAGCAGTTTATCCGGAGGGAGAGTCAATCAGCCCCAGCATTTT. This translates into CASSLSGGRVNQPQHF.

This sequence joins TRBV14 and TRBJ2-1, with D possibly being TRBD2 (5 bases). Germline V lookup: CDR1 SGHDN, CDR2 FVKESK. V gave up 1 base and J gave up 4 bases, with 11 bases separating them. This CDR3 has 15 amino acids. CDR3 protein: CASSQGRTRYNEQFF. CDR3 nucleotide sequence: TGTGCCAGCAGCCAAGGCCGAACTAGATACAATGAGCAGTTCTTC.

The V call is TRBV30, the J call TRBJ2-6; 7 bases align to TRBD1. CDR3 length: 17 amino acids. Germline V gene lookup returns CDR1 GTSNPN and CDR2 SVGIG (reference sequence). V lost 1 base and J lost 0; bases outside the gene matches: 6. The CDR3 coding sequence is TGTGCCTGGAGTGCGGTACCAGGGGGCTCTGGGGCCAACGTCCTGACTTTC. Translating it yields CAWSAVPGGSGANVLTF.

The chain couples TRBV27 to TRBJ1-5; D might be TRBD1 (5 bases). The CDR3 contains 16 residues. With 6 bases removed from V and 4 bases from J, the gap between germline ends came to 19 bases. CDR1 and CDR2 (germline): MNHEY, SMNVEV (reference sequence). The CDR3 region is CASSNLAGGVNQPQHF. The CDR3 DNA reads as TGTGCCAGCAGCAACCTGGCGGGGGGGGTAAATCAGCCCCAGCATTTT.

V and J are TRBV7-2 and TRBJ2-7, with a weak D call TRBD1 (5 bases). This CDR3 has 16 amino acids. V was pared by 3 bases and J by 7 bases, with 22 bases between. In germline, CDR1 is SGHTA, CDR2 FQGNSA. The CDR3 here is CASSFTPKGPSMEQYF. For the CDR3, the DNA is TGTGCCAGCAGCTTCACCCCAAAGGGGCCCTCGATGGAGCAGTACTTC.

This chain's CDR3 is CASSIEGTGELFF. CDR3 bases: TGTGCCAGTAGTATAGAGGGAACCGGGGAGCTGTTTTTT. The rearrangement links TRBV19 to TRBJ2-2, with unresolved D. Trimming took off 0 bases at V and 5 bases at J, with 4 bases between the two ends. This CDR3 spans 13 amino acids. The germline gives CDR1 LNHDA, CDR2 SQIVND (reference sequence).

The chain is built from TRBV5-5 and TRBJ1-2; possible D gene TRBD1, 6 bases. Germline CDR1 SGHKS, CDR2 YYEKEE (reference sequence). The V end lost 0 bases, the J end lost 4 bases, and 10 bases lay between the germline ends. The CDR3 has 14 amino acids. The CDR3 loop is CASSLVGGSYGYTF. The CDR3 region has the DNA TGTGCCAGCAGCTTGGTCGGGGGCAGCTATGGCTACACCTTC.

The chain is built from TRBV10-1 and TRBJ2-1; tentatively, D is TRBD1 (6 bases). V was clipped by 4 bases and J by 4 bases, with 14 bases between them. The CDR3 contains 15 residues. The germline V gene has CDR1 WNHNN and CDR2 SYGVQD (reference sequence). The CDR3, as DNA: TGCGCCAGCAGTGGCCGGGACACCAAATACAATGAGCAGTTCTTC. It is translated as CASSGRDTKYNEQFF.

The chain recombines TRBV5-1 with TRBJ2-5; 7 nucleotides align to TRBD1. The J call is uncertain, as TRBJ2-7 better fits the DNA end. Germline V gene data show CDR1 as SGHRS and CDR2 as YFSETQ. The CDR3 consists of 13 residues. CDR3 protein: CASRSTGVYEQYF. CDR3 coding DNA: TGCGCCAGCAGATCAACAGGGGTCTACGAGCAGTACTTC.

The chain has TRBV18 and TRBJ2-2; D is uncertain. Trimming took off 5 bases at V and 6 bases at J, with 4 bases between the two ends. Germline CDR1 reads KGHSH; CDR2 reads LQKENI. This CDR3 is 11 amino acids long. The DNA for the CDR3 is TGTGCCAGCTCAGGCCCCGGGGAGCTGTTTTTT. Protein sequence: CASSGPGELFF.

The chain links TRBV5-1 to TRBJ2-5; TRBD1 matches 9 bases. The J call may be in error: the DNA end matches TRBJ2-7 better. Looked up from germline, CDR1 is SGHRS and CDR2 is YFSETQ. The CDR3 is 13 amino acids. The CDR3 DNA reads TGCGCCAGCAGACCGGACAGGGGCTACGAGCAGTACTTC. This codes for CASRPDRGYEQYF.

This clone showed up just once. V is TRBV28 and J is TRBJ1-4; 7 bases are shared with TRBD1. Germline-derived CDR1 and CDR2 are MDHEN and SYDVKM. J lost 4 bases, V lost 5 bases, and 7 bases had no gene match. The CDR3 runs to 15 residues. The CDR3 is CASSLWTGGNEKLFF. Here the CDR3 DNA reads TGTGCCAGCAGTCTCTGGACAGGTGGTAATGAAAAACTGTTTTTT.

The rearrangement links TRBV5-1 to TRBJ2-7; D tentatively fits TRBD1 or TRBD2 (5 bases each). The CDR3 is 14 residues long. Germline V gene sequence: CDR1 SGHRS, CDR2 YFSETQ. Deletions cut 0 bases from V and 5 bases from J, with 12 bases between. DNA of the CDR3: TGCGCCAGCAGCTTGGGAGGGGAGAGCGACGAGCAGTACTTC. Translated, it gives CASSLGGESDEQYF.

The chain couples TRBV27 to TRBJ1-1; a possible D gene is TRBD1 (6 bases). The CDR3 is 14 residues long. V was trimmed by 7 bases and J by 1 base, leaving 13 bases between them. Per the germline V gene, CDR1 is MNHEY and CDR2 is SMNVEV (reference sequence). The CDR3, as DNA: TGTGCCAGCAAAGCGGGACAAGAGAACACTGAAGCTTTCTTT. This translates into CASKAGQENTEAFF.

The CDR3 nucleotides are TGCGCCAGCAGCGGCAGCGGGCCCTTCTCCTACGAGCAGTACTTC. Translation: CASSGSGPFSYEQYF. The chain recombines TRBV5-1 with TRBJ2-7, with D possibly being TRBD2 (6 bases). V lost 4 bases, J lost 0 bases, and 14 bases lay in between. The CDR3 runs 15 residues. Germline V gene sequence: CDR1 SGHRS, CDR2 YFSETQ. The variable domain in full, with the rest retrieved from reference TRBV5-1 and TRBJ2-7, is KAGVTQTPRYLIKTRGQQVTLSCSPISGHRSVSWYQQTPGQGLQFLFEYFSETQRNKGNFPGRFSGRQFSNSRSEMNVSTLELGDSALYLCASSGSGPFSYEQYFGPGTRLTVT.

This chain uses TRBV18 with TRBJ2-1, with D uncertain. In germline, CDR1 is KGHSH, CDR2 LQKENI. Trimming stripped 0 bases from V and 3 bases from J, with 9 bases between. The CDR3 runs to 15 residues. In nucleotides, the CDR3 is TGTGCCAGCTCACCACCAAATCGCAGCTACAATGAGCAGTTCTTC. Encoded protein: CASSPPNRSYNEQFF.

The chain carries TRBV15 and TRBJ2-5; the D gene is possibly TRBD1 (5 bases). Germline V gives CDR1 LNHNV, CDR2 YYDKDF (reference sequence). This CDR3 spans 13 amino acids. Trimming stripped 0 bases from V and 11 bases from J, with 13 bases between. DNA of the CDR3: TGTGCCACCAGCAGAGAATTGGGCAGGGAACAGTACTTC. As protein: CATSRELGREQYF. The entire variable domain, with the rest obtained from reference TRBV15 and TRBJ2-5, is as follows: DAMVIQNPRYQVTQFGKPVTLSCSQTLNHNVMYWYQQKSSQAPKLLFHYYDKDFNNEADTPDNFQSRRPNTSFCFLDIRSPGLGDTAMYLCATSRELGREQYFGPGTRLLVL.

This sequence joins TRBV7-2 and TRBJ1-1; D remains ambiguous. V lost 1 base and J 2 bases, leaving 11 bases between the germline ends. This CDR3 region has 15 residues. From germline, CDR1 is SGHTA and CDR2 FQGNSA. The CDR3: CASSLEARPNTEAFF. The CDR3 DNA follows: TGTGCCAGCAGCTTAGAGGCGAGACCCAACACTGAAGCTTTCTTT.

This CDR3 is CASSPPQVLEQYF. DNA for the CDR3: TGTGCCAGCAGCCCCCCGCAGGTTCTCGAGCAGTACTTC. The V gene is TRBV28, the J gene TRBJ2-7, with unresolved D. This CDR3 comprises 13 residues. Trimming left V 6 bases short and J 6 bases short, with 15 bases between. Germline V gene lookup returns CDR1 MDHEN and CDR2 SYDVKM.

V usage is TRBV28 and J usage is TRBJ2-4; 7 bases match TRBD1. CDR1 and CDR2 from the germline V gene are MDHEN and SYDVKM. Trimming removed 8 bases from V and 6 bases from J; junction bases left unmatched: 4. The CDR3 contains 12 residues. CDR3 sequence (DNA): TGTGCCAGCGGAAACAGGGGAAACATTCAGTACTTC. Its translation: CASGNRGNIQYF.

J is TRBJ2-7 and V is TRBV27; no definite D call. Trimming stripped 8 bases from V and 4 bases from J, with 21 bases between. From germline, CDR1 is MNHEY and CDR2 SMNVEV (reference sequence). The CDR3 is 15 residues long. The CDR3 DNA reads as TGTGCCAGCTCATCGGGCCTGCGCGTGACGTACGAGCAGTACTTC. Its protein is CASSSGLRVTYEQYF.